A selection of T cell receptor beta chains follows, all from one sample in a study of PD-L1 blockade in urothelial cancer. Method: immunoSEQ multiplex PCR; TCRdb's copy keeps in-frame clones and lacks some. The profile shows over 70,000 clones, approximately 82% of them singletons. The sequences come from PBMCs, collected around atezolizumab (anti-PD-L1) treatment. The receptor source for this set is a man between 65 and 85 years old with urothelial cancer. CDR3s include the opening cysteine and the closing phenylalanine or tryptophan. Each record gives: J gene, clone size, V gene, D gene, CDR3 protein, CDR3 DNA. D genes are given only for firm matches. For some rows the clone size is stated as once, few or many, or as a class when expanded; others skip it.

TRBJ1-1,.,TRBV27,.,CASSFGGGTEAFF,TGTGCCAGCAGTTTTGGGGGGGGCACTGAAGCTTTCTTT
TRBJ2-2,few,TRBV5-6,.,CASSLRGQRGTGELFF,TGTGCCAGCAGCTTAAGGGGACAGCGGGGGACCGGGGAGCTGTTTTTT
TRBJ1-2,.,TRBV18,TRBD1,CASSQGTGELGYTF,TGTGCCAGCTCACAAGGGACAGGGGAGCTTGGCTACACCTTC
TRBJ1-4,.,TRBV5-1,.,CASSPGTTNEKLFF,TGCGCCAGCAGCCCCGGGACAACTAATGAAAAACTGTTTTTT
TRBJ2-7,.,TRBV15,.,CATSRESPDDEQYF,TGTGCCACCAGCAGAGAGAGCCCCGATGACGAGCAGTACTTC
TRBJ2-7,.,TRBV14,.,CASSQGGQYEQYF,TGTGCCAGCAGCCAGGGGGGGCAGTACGAGCAGTACTTC
TRBJ2-5,few,TRBV28,.,CASSQAGEETQYF,TGTGCCAGCAGCCAAGCAGGGGAAGAGACCCAGTACTTC
TRBJ1-2,.,TRBV11-3,TRBD1,CASSPPDRGDYGYTF,TGTGCCAGCAGCCCCCCGGACAGGGGGGACTATGGCTACACCTTC
TRBJ2-1,.,TRBV27,TRBD2,CASSQPGGFNEQFF,TGTGCCAGCAGTCAGCCGGGGGGTTTCAATGAGCAGTTCTTC
TRBJ2-3,.,TRBV27,TRBD1,CASSPPGQITDTQYF,TGTGCCAGCAGTCCCCCGGGACAGATCACAGATACGCAGTATTTT
TRBJ2-5,.,TRBV5-1,.,CASSLAGIQETQYF,TGCGCCAGCAGCTTGGCAGGGATACAAGAGACCCAGTACTTC
TRBJ1-1,few,TRBV19,.,CASSIATGKDTEAFF,TGTGCCAGTAGTATAGCAACAGGGAAGGACACTGAAGCTTTCTTT
TRBJ2-3,.,TRBV7-2,TRBD1,CASSSNSGTGEDTQYF,TGTGCCAGCAGCAGTAACTCCGGGACAGGGGAAGATACGCAGTATTTT
TRBJ2-1,few,TRBV6-1,.,CASSAGIQVYNEQFF,TGTGCCAGCAGTGCAGGTATCCAAGTCTACAATGAGCAGTTCTTC
TRBJ1-1,.,TRBV19,.,CASRGSEVFF,TGTGCCAGTAGGGGCAGTGAAGTTTTCTTT
TRBJ1-4,.,TRBV30,.,CAWMGGVAEKLFF,TGTGCCTGGATGGGGGGGGTGGCTGAAAAACTGTTTTTT
TRBJ2-1,.,TRBV2,TRBD2,CASSDQLARGVEQFF,TGTGCCAGCAGTGATCAACTAGCGCGGGGGGTTGAGCAGTTCTTC
TRBJ1-1,.,TRBV21-1,.,CASSNRRTGPTEAFF,TGTGCCAGCAGCAACCGACGGACAGGGCCCACTGAAGCTTTCTTT
TRBJ2-1,.,TRBV18,.,CASSPSNGPGEQFF,TGTGCCAGCTCACCATCAAACGGCCCCGGGGAGCAGTTCTTC
TRBJ1-4,.,TRBV2,.,CASSVHRENEKLFF,TGTGCCAGCAGTGTGCACAGGGAGAATGAAAAACTGTTTTTT
TRBJ2-1,.,TRBV25-1,TRBD1,CATSNRDRVYNEQFF,TGTGCCACCTCCAACCGGGACAGGGTATACAATGAGCAGTTCTTC
TRBJ1-4,.,TRBV5-5,.,CASSGGPATNEKLFF,TGTGCCAGCAGCGGAGGACCAGCAACTAATGAAAAACTGTTTTTT
TRBJ2-5,.,TRBV18,TRBD1,CASSQSRTGGGETQYF,TGTGCCAGCTCACAAAGTCGGACAGGGGGTGGTGAGACCCAGTACTTC
TRBJ2-1,.,TRBV7-8,TRBD2,CASSPRVSGGYEQFF,TGTGCCAGCAGCCCCCGGGTTAGCGGGGGTTATGAGCAGTTCTTC
TRBJ1-6,once,TRBV27,.,CASSLSQAYNSPLHF,TGTGCCAGCAGTTTGAGTCAGGCCTATAATTCACCCCTCCACTTT
TRBJ2-5,.,TRBV7-2,TRBD2,CASSLAGGVSETQYF,TGTGCCAGCAGCTTAGCGGGGGGGGTCTCAGAGACCCAGTACTTC
TRBJ1-4,.,TRBV27,TRBD1,CASSPYPTGRDEKLFF,TGTGCCAGCAGCCCTTACCCGACAGGGCGAGATGAAAAACTGTTTTTT
TRBJ1-2,.,TRBV28,TRBD1,CASSPSPGTDVNYGYTF,TGTGCCAGCAGTCCTTCACCCGGGACAGACGTTAACTATGGCTACACCTTC
TRBJ1-1,.,TRBV29-1,TRBD1,CSVEEGQGTEAFF,TGCAGCGTTGAAGAGGGACAGGGGACTGAAGCTTTCTTT
TRBJ1-5,.,TRBV19,TRBD1,CASSTGTVLNQPQHF,TGTGCCAGTAGTACGGGGACAGTTCTCAATCAGCCCCAGCATTTT
TRBJ2-2,.,TRBV5-8,TRBD1,CASSSNDRGIQFF,TGTGCCAGCAGCTCTAACGACAGGGGGATCCAGTTTTTT
TRBJ2-2,.,TRBV19,.,CASSTISLNTGELFF,TGTGCCAGTAGTACAATTAGCCTGAACACCGGGGAGCTGTTTTTT
TRBJ1-1,.,TRBV2,TRBD1,CASSLLGQAQNTEAFF,TGTGCCAGCAGTCTTCTCGGACAGGCCCAAAACACTGAAGCTTTCTTT
TRBJ2-2,.,TRBV10-1,TRBD1,CASSGGTGDTGELFF,TGCGCCAGCAGTGGCGGGACAGGGGACACCGGGGAGCTGTTTTTT
TRBJ2-1,.,TRBV4-1,TRBD2,CASSQDGLAGGEQFF,TGCGCCAGCAGCCAAGACGGCCTAGCGGGAGGTGAGCAGTTCTTC
TRBJ2-6,.,TRBV30,.,CAWSGHGVLRSGANVLTF,TGTGCCTGGAGTGGACACGGGGTACTTCGTTCCGGGGCCAACGTCCTGACTTTC
TRBJ2-2,once,TRBV7-2,TRBD2,CASSLDSGRVSGELFF,TGTGCCAGCAGCTTAGATAGCGGGAGGGTGTCCGGGGAGCTGTTTTTT
TRBJ1-3,few,TRBV11-3,.,CASSSRRVSGNTIYF,TGTGCCAGCAGCTCCCGCCGGGTCTCTGGAAACACCATATATTTT
TRBJ2-5,.,TRBV5-6,TRBD1,CASSFGRQGIRETQYF,TGTGCCAGCAGCTTCGGGCGACAGGGGATCCGGGAGACCCAGTACTTC
TRBJ2-3,.,TRBV2,.,CASRAQWDTQYF,TGTGCCAGCAGAGCCCAATGGGATACGCAGTATTTT
TRBJ1-1,.,TRBV5-1,TRBD1,CASSSGQKMNTEAFF,TGCGCCAGCAGCTCGGGACAGAAAATGAACACTGAAGCTTTCTTT
TRBJ1-2,few,TRBV7-2,TRBD1,CASSSHSGTANYGYTF,TGTGCCAGCAGCTCGCACTCCGGGACAGCTAACTATGGCTACACCTTC
TRBJ1-5,.,TRBV27,TRBD1,CASSLVTGGNQPQHF,TGTGCCAGCAGTTTAGTGACAGGGGGCAATCAGCCCCAGCATTTT
TRBJ1-5,.,TRBV6-1,.,CASSEVYSNQPQHF,TGTGCCAGCAGTGAAGTCTATAGCAATCAGCCCCAGCATTTT
TRBJ1-1,.,TRBV29-1,.,CSVGGPQGLAFF,TGCAGCGTTGGAGGACCTCAGGGGTTAGCTTTCTTT
TRBJ2-5,once,TRBV19,TRBD2,CASSRTSGGAAKTQYF,TGTGCCAGTAGTAGGACTAGCGGGGGGGCCGCAAAGACCCAGTACTTC
TRBJ2-7,.,TRBV7-2,TRBD2,CASSQSGTYEQYF,TGTGCCAGCAGCCAAAGCGGGACCTACGAGCAGTACTTC
TRBJ2-1,few,TRBV5-1,TRBD2,CASSPRTSGRGGEQFF,TGCGCCAGCAGCCCGAGGACTAGCGGGAGAGGGGGTGAGCAGTTCTTC
TRBJ2-3,.,TRBV11-3,.,CASSLGLSPTDTQYF,TGTGCCAGCAGCTTAGGACTTAGCCCTACAGATACGCAGTATTTT
TRBJ2-7,.,TRBV7-2,TRBD1,CASSSRTGASLYEQYF,TGTGCCAGCAGCTCACGGACAGGGGCAAGCCTCTACGAGCAGTACTTC
TRBJ2-2,.,TRBV15,.,CATSLGAMANTGELFF,TGTGCCACCAGCCTGGGAGCTATGGCGAACACCGGGGAGCTGTTTTTT
TRBJ1-1,few,TRBV30,.,CAWSADRNTEAFF,TGTGCCTGGAGTGCTGACAGGAACACTGAAGCTTTCTTT
TRBJ2-7,.,TRBV2,TRBD1,CASTPRTGNPYEQYF,TGTGCCAGCACCCCCCGGACAGGGAACCCCTACGAGCAGTACTTC
TRBJ2-7,.,TRBV11-3,TRBD2,CASSLGWGGNSYEQYF,TGTGCCAGCAGCTTAGGATGGGGGGGGAACTCCTACGAGCAGTACTTC
TRBJ2-2,.,TRBV12-5,.,CASGLVPGSTGELFF,TGTGCTAGTGGTTTGGTACCAGGGTCCACCGGGGAGCTGTTTTTT
TRBJ2-1,.,TRBV6-4,.,CASSTGAGFGAYNEQFF,TGTGCCAGCAGCACGGGAGCTGGGTTCGGGGCCTACAATGAGCAGTTCTTC
TRBJ1-4,.,TRBV5-1,TRBD1,CASSRTGDDEKLFF,TGCGCCAGCAGCCGGACAGGGGATGATGAAAAACTGTTTTTT
TRBJ2-7,.,TRBV6-5,.,CASSSQLVRYEQYF,TGTGCCAGCAGTTCTCAACTAGTCCGCTACGAGCAGTACTTC
TRBJ2-1,.,TRBV21-1,.,CASSKRGWTSGGSYNEQFF,TGTGCCAGCAGCAAAAGGGGTTGGACTAGCGGGGGGTCTTACAATGAGCAGTTCTTC